This TCR beta chain was observed in a study of CD8 T cells in Susac syndrome. RNA was extracted with the RNeasy kit, and a quantity of roughly 0.5 to 1 ug was reverse transcribed using random hexamers. Amplification of TCR beta CDR3 across 54 Vbeta and 13 Jbeta was performed with immunoSEQ multiplex PCR. One entry per CDR3 protein results from TCRdb running MiXCR on the immunoSEQ multiplex PCR reads. The sample shows about 210,000 distinct CDR3 sequences, roughly 94% of them seen only once. Germline V lookup: CDR1 LNHNV, CDR2 YYDKDF (reference sequence). CDR3 length equals 14 residues. Trimming at V came to 8 bases and at J to 9 bases, leaving 11 bases not matched to a gene.

This TCR was recovered from a human donor in good health. The chain carries TRBV15 and TRBJ2-1; 9 bases line up with TRBD2. Source material: CD4+ T cells from PBMCs. CDR3 in DNA: TGTGCCACCTTGTTGGCGGGGGGGCCTGGTGAGCAGTTCTTC. Encoded protein: CATLLAGGPGEQFF.